This T cell receptor (beta chain) was identified in a study of siplizumab effects on memory and regulatory T cells. Points from the study as a whole: Proliferating clones, CD4+ or CD8+, lacked an assignable naive or memory phenotype in roughly 80-96% of cases.

On this clone itself: Antigen unknown.

Germline V gene sequence: CDR1 SGHNT, CDR2 YYREEE (reference sequence). V lost 3 bases, J lost 4 bases, and 11 bases lay in between. The CDR3 covers 13 residues. This table comes from immunoSEQ multiplex PCR, and its TCRdb copy is limited to in-frame clones, with some not included. The sample shows about 100,000 clones, 90% to 95% of them seen only once. The chain uses TRBV5-4 and TRBJ2-7; a weak D match, TRBD1 (6 bases). This receptor was obtained from a human donor in good health. Sequencing was performed on Tregs sorted from blood. CDR3 DNA: TGTGCCAGCAGCTCCCGAGGGGGTTACGAGCAGTACTTC. Residues: CASSSRGGYEQYF.